The clone carrying this T cell receptor beta chain has only a few counts. Cohort placement rested on clinical history that participants reported themselves. Cohort 3 recovery required two negative PCRs, clearance, or symptom resolution. These data are taken from a study of blood T cell repertoires in COVID-19. Whole-study context: PBMCs, B-cell-depleted T cells, or T cells provided the cDNA or gDNA that made up the material.

This CDR3 is 13 amino acids long. The V and J ends lost 1 base and 5 bases respectively, with 3 bases between them. Authors' analysis steps: The assay estimated nucleated cells by amplifying reference gene primers. Sequenced by immunoSEQ multiplex PCR; TCRdb stores in-frame clones only, minus some. The D gene and trimming were derived from the DNA, and the V and J assignments and clone size from that table. The sample yields approximately 400,000 clones, 70% to 90% seen once. The V and J genes are TRBV12-3 or TRBV12-4 and TRBJ1-6; no definite D call. This receptor was identified in a man aged 25-45 years who had recovered from COVID-19. The sample taken for sequencing was PBMCs or T cells enriched from blood (not recorded which). DNA of the CDR3: TGTGCCAGCAGTTTAGTAAATAATTCACCCCTCCACTTT. Translated, it gives CASSLVNNSPLHF.